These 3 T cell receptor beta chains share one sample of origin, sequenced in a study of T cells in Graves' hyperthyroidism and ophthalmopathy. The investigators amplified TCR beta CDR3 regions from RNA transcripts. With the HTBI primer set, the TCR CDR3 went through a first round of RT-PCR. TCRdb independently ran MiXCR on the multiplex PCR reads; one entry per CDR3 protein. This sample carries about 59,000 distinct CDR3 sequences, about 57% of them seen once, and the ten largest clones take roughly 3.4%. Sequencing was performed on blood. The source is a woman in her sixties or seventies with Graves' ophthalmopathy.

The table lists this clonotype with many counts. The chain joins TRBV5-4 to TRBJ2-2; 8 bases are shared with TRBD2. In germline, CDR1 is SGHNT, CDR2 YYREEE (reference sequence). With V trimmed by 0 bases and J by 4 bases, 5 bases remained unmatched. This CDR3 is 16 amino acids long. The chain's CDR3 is CASSLARLATTGELFF. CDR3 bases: TGTGCCAGCAGCTTGGCCAGACTAGCGACCACCGGGGAGCTGTTTTTT. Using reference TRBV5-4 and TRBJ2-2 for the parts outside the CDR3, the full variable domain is ETGVTQSPTHLIKTRGQQVTLRCSSQSGHNTVSWYQQALGQGPQFIFQYYREEENGRGNFPPRFSGLQFPNYSSELNVNALELDDSALYLCASSLARLATTGELFFGEGSRLTVL.

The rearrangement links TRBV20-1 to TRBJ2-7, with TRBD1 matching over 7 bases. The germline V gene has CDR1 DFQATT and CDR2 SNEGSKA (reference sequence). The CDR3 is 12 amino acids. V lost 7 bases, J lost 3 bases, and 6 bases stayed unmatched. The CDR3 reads CSVSGTDYEQYF. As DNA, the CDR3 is TGCAGTGTTTCCGGGACAGACTACGAGCAGTACTTC.

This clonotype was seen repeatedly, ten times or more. The DNA of the CDR3 is TGTGCCAGCGGATCGGGACAGGGGGATGAAAAACTGTTTTTT. Translation gives CASGSGQGDEKLFF. The rearrangement joins TRBV2 to TRBJ1-4, with 11 bases matching TRBD1. Trimming took 8 bases from V and 6 from J; bases not matched to a gene: 5. The germline V gene encodes CDR1 SNHLY and CDR2 FYNNEI. The CDR3 extends over 14 amino acids.